The clone carrying this TCR beta chain was detected ten times or more. These data come from a study of CD8 T cells in ankylosing spondylitis. The CDR3 sequence is 13 residues long. Germline CDR1 reads KGHDR; CDR2 reads SFDVKD. V lost 9 bases, J lost 0 bases, and 10 bases lay in between. Quantitative 5'-RACE with molecular barcodes generated TCR beta libraries. MiXCR, run by TCRdb on the 5' RACE reads, gives a single entry per CDR3 protein. This sample has around 330,000 distinct CDR3 sequences, with under 14% found just once. The rearrangement uses TRBV24-1 and TRBJ1-1; TRBD1 might be the D (5 bases). The clonotype originates from a female donor with ankylosing spondylitis or in good health (not recorded which). Sequenced material: blood, either unsorted or a sorted T cell fraction (not recorded which). CDR3 loop: CATQGDLNTEAFF. The CDR3 DNA is TGTGCCACCCAGGGAGACCTGAACACTGAAGCTTTCTTT.